The 30 T cell receptor beta chains in this list originate from one sample, sequenced in a study of radiotherapy plus CTLA-4 blockade in lung cancer. Sequencing was performed with immunoSEQ multiplex PCR; in TCRdb, only in-frame clones are kept and a portion is missing. The sample contains 100,000 to 150,000 clones, 75% to 80% of which appear only once. Material: peripheral blood, obtained from a patient treated with radiotherapy plus ipilimumab. These receptors were taken from a human donor with non-small cell lung cancer who had a partial response to radiotherapy plus ipilimumab.

This rearrangement joins TRBV19 to TRBJ2-6; D is perhaps TRBD1 (6 bases). V was shortened by 5 bases and J by 0 bases, with 20 bases between the two germline ends. Germline V lookup: CDR1 LNHDA, CDR2 SQIVND (reference sequence). The CDR3 has 19 amino acids. CDR3 residues: CASSAPSRGQSSGANVLTF. CDR3 nucleotides: TGTGCCAGTAGTGCCCCGAGCAGGGGCCAGAGCTCTGGGGCCAACGTCCTGACTTTC.

V usage is TRBV27 and J usage is TRBJ2-2, with D possibly being TRBD2 (5 bases). The ends were cut back, 3 bases at V and 4 bases at J, with 18 bases in the middle. Germline values: CDR1 MNHEY, CDR2 SMNVEV (reference sequence). This CDR3 is 17 amino acids long. The CDR3 spells CASSFSRGKPGTGELFF. The CDR3 bases are TGTGCCAGCAGTTTCAGCCGGGGTAAACCGGGCACCGGGGAGCTGTTTTTT.

The rearrangement uses TRBV2 and TRBJ1-6, with 9 bases lining up with TRBD1. With V trimmed by 5 bases and J by 8 bases, 4 bases remained unmatched. Germline CDR1 is SNHLY and CDR2 is FYNNEI. CDR3 length: 14 amino acids. The CDR3 bases are TGTGCCAGCAGTCCAGACAGGGGGGATTCACCCCTCCACTTT. Translated: CASSPDRGDSPLHF.

The CDR3 DNA follows: TGCGCCAGCAGCTTCGAGAGAAACTATGGCTACACCTTC. Translation: CASSFERNYGYTF. V and J are TRBV5-1 and TRBJ1-2; D gene ambiguous. Trimming cost V 2 bases and J 2 bases, with 7 bases left between them. CDR1 and CDR2 (germline): SGHRS, YFSETQ. The CDR3 loop spans 13 amino acids.

V gene TRBV28 combines with J gene TRBJ2-7; 8 positions agree with TRBD2. The CDR3 has 15 residues. CDR1 and CDR2 (germline): MDHEN, SYDVKM. With V trimmed by 8 bases and J by 5 bases, 14 bases remained unmatched. The chain's CDR3 is CASLRRVSGSNEQYF. The CDR3 DNA is TGTGCCAGCCTCCGACGGGTGAGCGGGAGCAACGAGCAGTACTTC.

The rearrangement uses TRBV29-1 and TRBJ2-1; D call uncertain. CDR3 length equals 13 residues. Germline V CDR1 and CDR2: SQVTM, ANQGSEA. Between the trimmed V and J ends, which lost 4 bases and 5 bases, there was a span of 12 bases. The CDR3 DNA reads as TGCAGCGTTGTCCCTTTTAGCCACAATGAGCAGTTCTTC. It codes for CSVVPFSHNEQFF.

The genes are TRBV7-2 and TRBJ2-1; no firm D call. Per the germline V gene, CDR1 is SGHTA and CDR2 is FQGNSA. Trimming cost V 2 bases and J 7 bases, with 18 bases left between them. The CDR3 has 16 amino acids. The CDR3 nucleotides read TGTGCCAGCAGCTTAAGTTCGTTCCGAAAGGAGAATGAGCAGTTCTTC. Amino acids: CASSLSSFRKENEQFF. The full variable domain, in which reference TRBV7-2 and TRBJ2-1 provide the parts outside the CDR3, is GAGVSQSPSNKVTEKGKDVELRCDPISGHTALYWYRQSLGQGLEFLIYFQGNSAPDKSGLPSDRFSAERTGGSVSTLTIQRTQQEDSAVYLCASSLSSFRKENEQFFGPGTRLTVL.

This chain joins TRBV5-1 and TRBJ2-5; 10 nucleotides line up with TRBD2. This CDR3 contains 15 residues. Unmatched junction bases numbered 7, after V lost 4 bases and J lost 4 bases. The germline CDR1 and CDR2 sequences are SGHRS and YFSETQ. The CDR3 region is CASSMEASGRETQYF. CDR3 coding DNA: TGCGCCAGCAGCATGGAAGCTAGCGGGAGAGAGACCCAGTACTTC.

The chain uses TRBV7-2 and TRBJ2-2; D is undetermined. The CDR3 is 17 amino acids. Trimming shortened V by 5 bases and J by 0 bases, and 16 bases separated the two germline ends. CDR1 is SGHTA, CDR2 FQGNSA, per germline. Here the CDR3 reads CASSPDSAPANTGELFF. CDR3 in DNA: TGTGCCAGCAGCCCCGACTCGGCGCCCGCGAACACCGGGGAGCTGTTTTTT.

This clone was seen a few times. This chain joins TRBV6-5 and TRBJ2-7; TRBD2 agrees at 8 bases. This CDR3 has 15 residues. CDR1 is MNHEY, CDR2 SVGAGI, per germline. The J segment lost 4 bases and the V segment lost 3 bases, leaving 8 bases of the junction unmatched. CDR3 residues: CASSYRAGGVYEQYF. The CDR3 DNA reads TGTGCCAGCAGTTATAGGGCGGGAGGTGTATACGAGCAGTACTTC.

V usage is TRBV19 and J usage is TRBJ2-1, with D uncertain. CDR3 length: 13 amino acids. Trimming removed 3 bases from V and 3 bases from J, with 6 bases in between. Germline CDR1 is LNHDA and CDR2 is SQIVND (reference sequence). CDR3 amino acids: CASSIPGYNEQFF. The CDR3 region has the DNA TGTGCCAGTAGTATCCCGGGCTACAATGAGCAGTTCTTC.

V and J are TRBV2 and TRBJ1-1; 7 nucleotides agree with TRBD1. The J segment lost 7 bases and the V segment lost 6 bases, leaving 5 bases of the junction unmatched. The CDR3 is 12 residues long. Per the germline V gene, CDR1 is SNHLY and CDR2 is FYNNEI. As DNA, the CDR3 is TGTGCCAGCAGCGACCAGGGGGGTGAAGCTTTCTTT. Translated: CASSDQGGEAFF.

The rearrangement joins TRBV7-3 to TRBJ2-1, with 8 bases lining up with TRBD2. The germline gives CDR1 SGHTA, CDR2 FQGTGA. The V segment lost 0 bases and the J segment 4 bases; nucleotides outside the gene matches: 5. The CDR3 contains 16 residues. This CDR3 is CASSLTFGGRYNEQFF. CDR3 nucleotide sequence: TGTGCCAGCAGCTTAACGTTCGGCGGGAGGTACAATGAGCAGTTCTTC. The full variable domain, in which reference TRBV7-3 and TRBJ2-1 provide the parts outside the CDR3, is GAGVSQTPSNKVTEKGKYVELRCDPISGHTALYWYRQSLGQGPEFLIYFQGTGAADDSGLPNDRFFAVRPEGSVSTLKIQRTERGDSAVYLCASSLTFGGRYNEQFFGPGTRLTVL.

CDR3: CASSETAGSYNEQFF. Here the CDR3 DNA reads TGTGCCAGTAGTGAGACGGCGGGGTCCTACAATGAGCAGTTCTTC. The chain links TRBV19 to TRBJ2-1; D perhaps matches TRBD2 (6 bases). The V end lost 5 bases, the J end lost 1 base, and 12 bases lay between the germline ends. Germline CDR1 and CDR2: LNHDA and SQIVND (reference sequence). The CDR3 is made up of 15 amino acids.

The V gene is TRBV4-1, the J gene TRBJ2-2; D possibly corresponds to TRBD2 (5 bases). The CDR3 is made up of 15 amino acids. The germline V and J ends were trimmed by 2 bases and 4 bases, with 11 bases remaining between them. Germline V lookup: CDR1 MGHRA, CDR2 YSYEKL. The CDR3 coding sequence is TGCGCCAGCAGCCAAATGGGGAGTGCCACCGGGGAGCTGTTTTTT. It is translated as CASSQMGSATGELFF.

In this sample, this clone turned up once. This chain joins TRBV6-1 and TRBJ2-4; 8 nucleotides align to TRBD2. This CDR3 comprises 21 residues. Germline V lookup: CDR1 MNHNS, CDR2 SASEGT. Germline trimming cut 2 bases from V and 1 base from J; bases unmatched to any gene: 19. CDR3 loop: CASSESGVGGGLAGAKNIQYF. DNA of the CDR3: TGTGCCAGCAGTGAAAGCGGCGTTGGAGGGGGATTAGCGGGGGCCAAAAACATTCAGTACTTC.

In regard to this clone: Other DNA sequences from this sample encode an identical CDR3 as well. The chain employs TRBV13 and TRBJ2-7; 11 nucleotides align to TRBD2. This CDR3 is built from 15 residues. Losses at the gene ends were 6 bases for V and 3 bases for J; bases not matched to a gene: 7. Per the germline V gene, CDR1 is PRHDT and CDR2 is FYEKMQ (reference sequence). The CDR3 DNA reads as TGTGCCAGCAGTTTTAGCGGGAGGGTTGTCTACGAGCAGTACTTC. Translated, it gives CASSFSGRVVYEQYF.

The chain combines TRBV2 with TRBJ1-4; 9 nucleotides align to TRBD1. With V trimmed by 6 bases and J by 8 bases, 13 bases remained unmatched. CDR3 size: 16 residues. CDR1 and CDR2 (germline): SNHLY, FYNNEI. The CDR3 region is CASRLQGAIRSEKLFF. The CDR3 nucleotides are TGTGCCAGCAGGCTACAGGGGGCAATTCGTTCCGAAAAACTGTTTTTT.

Only one count was recorded for this clone. V is TRBV11-2 and J is TRBJ2-1; 9 nucleotides match TRBD1. The CDR3 consists of 16 residues. CDR1 SGHAT and CDR2 FQNNGV come from the germline V gene. J was trimmed by 2 bases and V by 5 bases; bases with no gene match: 7. The CDR3 nucleotides read TGTGCCAGCAGCCCTGGGGACAGGGTGACCTACAATGAGCAGTTCTTC. Translated, it gives CASSPGDRVTYNEQFF. The full variable domain, in which reference TRBV11-2 and TRBJ2-1 provide the parts outside the CDR3, is EAGVAQSPRYKIIEKRQSVAFWCNPISGHATLYWYQQILGQGPKLLIQFQNNGVVDDSQLPKDRFSAERLKGVDSTLKIQPAKLEDSAVYLCASSPGDRVTYNEQFFGPGTRLTVL.

This chain links TRBV19 with TRBJ1-5; perhaps TRBD1 as D (6 bases). CDR1 and CDR2 (germline): LNHDA, SQIVND (reference sequence). Trimming cost V 5 bases and J 3 bases, with 11 bases left between them. CDR3 length: 14 residues. The CDR3, as DNA: TGTGCCAGTAGTTACGGACAGCCCAATCAGCCCCAGCATTTT. Amino acids: CASSYGQPNQPQHF.

CDR3 sequence (DNA): TGTGCCACCAGCAGGCCCTTTGGGCTAGCGGGAGACGCAGATACGCAGTATTTT. As protein: CATSRPFGLAGDADTQYF. The chain couples TRBV15 to TRBJ2-3, with TRBD2 matching 10 bases. The V gene end was trimmed by 3 bases and the J gene end by 4 bases; junction bases not matched to a gene: 13. Per the germline V gene, CDR1 is LNHNV and CDR2 is YYDKDF (reference sequence). This CDR3 is built from 18 residues.

This clone was seen a few times. J is TRBJ1-5 and V is TRBV28; tentative D call: TRBD1 (5 bases). Trimming took off 4 bases at V and 9 bases at J, with 16 bases between the two ends. Germline lookup yields CDR1 MDHEN and CDR2 SYDVKM. There are 14 residues in the CDR3. The CDR3 protein is CASSSPDSLWPQHF. CDR3 sequence (DNA): TGTGCCAGCAGTTCCCCTGACAGCCTCTGGCCCCAGCATTTT.

CDR3 in amino acids: CASSVGFRGSQPQHF. The CDR3, as DNA: TGTGCCAGCAGCGTAGGATTTAGGGGGAGCCAGCCCCAGCATTTT. The chain couples TRBV9 to TRBJ1-5, with D perhaps matching TRBD1 (6 bases). The V end was cut by 0 bases, the J end by 7 bases, with 14 bases between. CDR3 length: 15 amino acids. Germline-derived CDR1 and CDR2 are SGDLS and YYNGEE.

This sequence joins TRBV28 and TRBJ1-2; D is perhaps TRBD1 (5 bases). The CDR3 runs to 12 residues. Trimming stripped 8 bases from V and 4 bases from J, with 11 bases between. Germline V gives CDR1 MDHEN, CDR2 SYDVKM. CDR3 nucleotides: TGTGCCAGCGCGGGGCGAGGCTATGGCTACACCTTC. Amino acid sequence: CASAGRGYGYTF.

The V call is TRBV7-8, the J call TRBJ1-2; D unresolved. This CDR3 spans 13 amino acids. Trimming removed 5 bases at V and 3 bases at J, with 10 bases between. Germline V lookup: CDR1 SGHVS, CDR2 FQNEAQ. The CDR3 DNA is TGTGCCAGCAGCCCCGACACGTACTATGGCTACACCTTC. Protein sequence: CASSPDTYYGYTF. Combining the CDR3 with reference TRBV7-8 and TRBJ1-2 gives the whole variable domain GAGVSQSPRYKVAKRGQDVALRCDPISGHVSLFWYQQALGQGPEFLTYFQNEAQLDKSGLPSDRFFAERPEGSVSTLKIQRTQQEDSAVYLCASSPDTYYGYTFGSGTRLTVV.

The V call is TRBV4-2, the J call TRBJ2-3; a weak D match, TRBD2 (6 bases). The ends were cut back, 2 bases at V and 3 bases at J, with 15 bases in the middle. The CDR3 spans 16 residues. In germline, CDR1 is LGHNA, CDR2 YNFKEQ. The CDR3 here is CASSQKEGPQTDTQYF. The CDR3, as DNA: TGTGCCAGCAGCCAAAAGGAGGGCCCCCAAACAGATACGCAGTATTTT.

This chain connects TRBV27 to TRBJ2-7; 12 nucleotides agree with TRBD2. The germline V gene has CDR1 MNHEY and CDR2 SMNVEV (reference sequence). With V trimmed by 6 bases and J by 2 bases, 8 bases remained unmatched. The CDR3 is made up of 16 amino acids. CDR3 loop: CASSRLAGGTPYEQYF. For the CDR3, the DNA is TGTGCCAGCAGCCGCCTAGCGGGGGGGACCCCCTACGAGCAGTACTTC.

This clone was observed a handful of times. The rearrangement joins TRBV6-1 to TRBJ2-2, with 7 bases lining up with TRBD1. V shed 9 bases, J shed 8 bases, and the junction held 9 bases outside the gene matches. CDR1 is MNHNS, CDR2 SASEGT, per germline. The CDR3 loop spans 13 amino acids. Here the CDR3 DNA reads TGTGCCAGTGACAGGGCCTGGGTAGGGGAGCTGTTTTTT. Translation gives CASDRAWVGELFF.

The chain has TRBV4-1 and TRBJ2-1; 10 positions agree with TRBD2. Germline-derived CDR1 and CDR2 are MGHRA and YSYEKL. The length of the CDR3 is 17 residues. After removal of 4 bases from V and 8 bases from J, the junction contained 14 bases not matched to a gene. The CDR3 DNA is TGCGCCAGCAGCCCTATCCTGTCGAGCGGGAGGGTCCATGAGCAGTTCTTC. Its translation is CASSPILSSGRVHEQFF.

There are a few counts of this clone. The J gene is TRBJ1-2, the V gene TRBV4-2, with TRBD1 matching 10 bases. CDR1 is LGHNA, CDR2 YNFKEQ, per germline. V lost 4 bases, J lost 4 bases, and 6 bases stayed unmatched. The CDR3 length is 15 residues. CDR3 protein: CASSLGQGKSYGYTF. The CDR3, as DNA: TGTGCCAGCAGCCTGGGACAGGGGAAGAGCTATGGCTACACCTTC.